The 3 T cell receptor beta chains below all came from one sample that was sequenced in a study of T cell changes during pregnancy in multiple sclerosis. TCRdb's table, derived via immunoSEQ multiplex PCR, lists solely in-frame clones and lacks some. The table lists approximately 94,000 clones, 92% of them singletons. Here the sequenced sample was peripheral blood, taken after pregnancy. The receptors derive from a female donor with multiple sclerosis, enrolled in a pregnancy study.

The chain recombines TRBV4-3 with TRBJ1-2, with TRBD1 matching over 9 bases. Germline V CDR1 and CDR2: LGHNA, YSLEER. The CDR3 runs 15 residues. Trimming took 4 bases from V and 5 from J; bases not matched to a gene: 8. CDR3 protein: CASSPGQGFQYGYTF. DNA for the CDR3: TGCGCCAGCAGCCCAGGACAGGGGTTTCAATATGGCTACACCTTC.

This clone has only one observation. The rearrangement links TRBV10-3 to TRBJ2-3; 14 positions match TRBD2. Germline CDR1 reads ENHRY; CDR2 reads SYGVKD. V lost 3 bases and J lost 9; bases outside the gene matches: 11. The CDR3 is 17 residues long. For the CDR3, the DNA is TGTGCCATCAGTGATAGGCCGACTAGCGGGGGGGCCGGGACGCAGTATTTT. Translation gives CAISDRPTSGGAGTQYF.

This clone came up once. The V gene is TRBV28, the J gene TRBJ2-1, with TRBD2 matching over 15 bases. With 3 bases clipped from V and 7 bases from J, the junction kept 7 bases outside the gene matches. Per the germline V gene, CDR1 is MDHEN and CDR2 is SYDVKM. The CDR3 is 17 residues long. As DNA, the CDR3 is TGTGCCAGCAGTTTTTTTACCGGGACTAGCGGGAGGAATGAGCAGTTCTTC. This codes for CASSFFTGTSGRNEQFF.